This TCR beta chain stems from a study of blood T cell repertoires in COVID-19. Background on the study: PBMCs, B-cell-depleted T cells, or T cells were the source of the cDNA or gDNA that made up the material.

This clone has just a few counts. The CDR3 runs to 18 residues. Germline CDR1 and CDR2: LGHDT and YNNKEL (reference sequence). Trimming stripped 5 bases from V and 4 bases from J, with 23 bases between. Participants spanned ages about 18 to 90 years and resided in roughly 22 US areas. Participants were placed into cohorts based on the clinical history they reported. The protocol was immunoSEQ multiplex PCR, while the TCRdb copy is restricted to in-frame clones and leaves out a portion. Among some 230,000 clones listed, roughly nine tenths were seen once. This chain joins TRBV3-1 (or the pseudogene TRBV3-2) and TRBJ2-2; weak D call: TRBD2 (5 bases). The TCR was taken from a woman aged 18-29 years in a cohort exposed to, infected with or recovered from COVID-19 (not recorded which). What was sequenced was PBMCs or T cells enriched from blood (not recorded which). As DNA, the CDR3 is TGTGCCAGCAGCAACCCCGACTACCGCGGCCGGGGCACCGGGGAGCTGTTTTTT. It yields the protein CASSNPDYRGRGTGELFF.